These T cell receptor beta chains were read from a single sample in a study of blood T cells in healthy people across ages. Via MiXCR, TCRdb re-called the 5' RACE reads, giving one row per CDR3 protein. The sample consists of about 1.1 million distinct CDR3 sequences, roughly two fifths of them appearing once. The sequencing sample was made of blood. Source of these receptors: a man aged 18 to 29 in good health. Each CDR3 is given with its conserved first and last residue. The D gene is left open where the match is weak. Clone size is given for some rows only: seen once, a few or many times, or a class if the clone is expanded.

abundance,j_gene,v_gene,d_gene,CDR3aa,CDR3nt
few,TRBJ2-1,TRBV20-1,NA,CSALRSAEQFF,TGCAGTGCCCTCCGGTCCGCGGAGCAGTTCTTC
NA,TRBJ1-1,TRBV12-3/TRBV12-4,NA,CASSLGPLMNTEAFF,TGTGCCAGCAGTTTGGGACCCCTTATGAACACTGAAGCTTTCTTT
NA,TRBJ1-2,TRBV29-1,NA,CSVGVSTF,TGCAGCGTTGGGGTCAGCACCTTC
few,TRBJ2-1,TRBV2,NA,CASSYDTAAGNEQFF,TGTGCCAGCAGTTACGACACGGCAGCTGGCAATGAGCAGTTCTTC
many,TRBJ2-1,TRBV4-3,NA,CASSQSQGYEQFF,TGCGCCAGCAGCCAATCACAGGGCTATGAGCAGTTCTTC
NA,TRBJ1-2,TRBV20-1,NA,CSARGAGYTF,TGCAGTGCTAGGGGGGCTGGCTACACCTTC
NA,TRBJ1-4,TRBV7-8,NA,CASSTRVATNEKLFF,TGTGCCAGCAGCACCAGGGTGGCGACTAATGAAAAACTGTTTTTT
few,TRBJ2-3,TRBV11-2,NA,CASSSQGRGISDTQYF,TGTGCCAGCAGCTCCCAAGGAAGAGGTATTTCAGATACGCAGTATTTT
NA,TRBJ2-2,TRBV20-1,NA,CSAQPWAANTGELFF,TGCAGTGCCCAGCCGTGGGCCGCGAACACCGGGGAGCTGTTTTTT
many,TRBJ2-1,TRBV3-1,NA,CASSQDLGYTNEQFF,TGTGCCAGCAGCCAAGATTTGGGATATACAAATGAGCAGTTCTTC
NA,TRBJ2-7,TRBV6-5,TRBD2,CASSYSGGRSSYEQYF,TGTGCCAGCAGTTACTCCGGGGGGAGGAGCTCCTACGAGCAGTACTTC
NA,TRBJ2-2,TRBV4-3,NA,CASSQDRGLYANTEELFF,TGCGCCAGCAGCCAAGATCGAGGTCTATACGCGAACACCGAGGAGCTGTTTTTT
few,TRBJ1-2,TRBV28,TRBD1,CASSSPDRASAYGYTF,TGTGCCAGCAGCTCCCCGGACAGGGCATCGGCCTATGGCTACACCTTC
few,TRBJ1-1,TRBV3-1,TRBD1,CASSEGQATEAFF,TGTGCCAGCAGCGAAGGACAGGCGACTGAAGCTTTCTTT
NA,TRBJ1-1,TRBV18,NA,CASSPLRGGEDTEAFF,TGTGCCAGCTCACCACTTAGGGGCGGGGAGGACACTGAAGCTTTCTTT
NA,TRBJ2-3,TRBV5-1,TRBD2,CASKGEGSSTDTQYF,TGCGCCAGCAAAGGGGAGGGCTCTAGCACAGATACGCAGTATTTT
many,TRBJ2-3,TRBV2,NA,CASSEEVIFTDTQYF,TGTGCCAGCAGTGAAGAGGTGATCTTCACAGATACGCAGTATTTT
NA,TRBJ2-7,TRBV27,NA,CVSSLRAHYEQYF,TGTGTCAGCAGCCTCCGGGCTCACTACGAGCAGTACTTC
NA,TRBJ2-3,TRBV7-8,TRBD2,CASSHSGGVKDTQYF,TGTGCCAGCAGCCATAGCGGGGGGGTTAAAGATACGCAGTATTTT
NA,TRBJ2-7,TRBV5-1,NA,CASSFAGLKGEQYF,TGCGCCAGCAGCTTTGCGGGACTGAAGGGGGAGCAGTACTTC
NA,TRBJ2-3,TRBV6-2/TRBV6-3,TRBD2,CASRRLAGAQRTDTQYF,TGTGCCAGCCGAAGACTAGCGGGGGCCCAACGCACAGATACGCAGTATTTT
NA,TRBJ1-2,TRBV12-3/TRBV12-4,TRBD1,CASRQAGTAYGYTF,TGTGCCAGCAGGCAAGCCGGGACAGCCTATGGCTACACCTTC
NA,TRBJ1-4,TRBV7-2,NA,CASSPPEGKLFF,TGTGCCAGCAGCCCACCGGAGGGAAAACTGTTTTTT
NA,TRBJ1-1,TRBV2,NA,CANRPGRENTEAFF,TGTGCCAACAGGCCGGGACGGGAGAACACTGAAGCTTTCTTT
many,TRBJ2-3,TRBV4-1,TRBD2,CASSLSGSTDTQYF,TGTGCCAGCAGCCTTAGCGGGAGCACAGATACGCAGTATTTT
NA,TRBJ2-5,TRBV3-1,TRBD1,CASSQWGTESKETQYF,TGTGCCAGCAGCCAATGGGGGACAGAGTCAAAAGAGACCCAGTACTTC
NA,TRBJ2-2,TRBV12-3/TRBV12-4,TRBD1,CTSFRQGSGELFF,TGTACCAGCTTTCGACAGGGGTCCGGGGAGCTGTTTTTT
NA,TRBJ2-2,TRBV12-5,TRBD2,CASGLVPSGNTGELFF,TGTGCTAGTGGTTTGGTACCTAGCGGAAACACCGGGGAGCTGTTTTTT
NA,TRBJ1-1,TRBV3-1,TRBD1,CASSPASGGNTEAFF,TGTGCCAGCAGTCCTGCATCAGGGGGAAACACTGAAGCTTTCTTT
few,TRBJ2-3,TRBV25-1,NA,CASSEYGDSTDTQYF,TGTGCCAGCAGTGAATATGGCGATAGCACAGATACGCAGTATTTT
NA,TRBJ2-2,TRBV24-1,NA,CATSETGNTGELFF,TGTGCCACCAGTGAGACGGGGAACACCGGGGAGCTGTTTTTT
NA,TRBJ1-5,TRBV19,NA,CASTRRGTDYQPQHF,TGTGCCAGTACCCGAAGGGGGACCGACTATCAGCCCCAGCATTTT